This is a list of T cell receptor beta chains from one sample in a study of cytomegalovirus exposure and HLA in healthy donors. Clones were sequenced by immunoSEQ multiplex PCR, and TCRdb holds only the in-frame ones, with some missing. The sample includes about 63,000 clones, more than 70% seen only once; the top ten take 20% to 25%. Sequencing input: PBMCs. The receptor source for this set is a woman between 40 and 50 years old in good health and CMV-seropositive. Each CDR3 is given with its conserved first and last residue. D genes are given only for firm matches. Size is omitted from some rows. Given values are once, few, many or a class for expanded clones.

CDR3 | DNA | J | size | V | D
CASSGILGGEGEQFF | TGTGCCAGCAGTGGAATTCTCGGAGGAGAAGGTGAGCAGTTCTTC | TRBJ2-1 | - | TRBV2 | -
CASSWGGTSREQYF | TGTGCCAGTAGTTGGGGGGGAACCTCAAGGGAGCAGTACTTC | TRBJ2-7 | - | TRBV19 | TRBD2
CASSGIVNIQYF | TGTGCCAGCAGTGGTATAGTTAACATTCAGTACTTC | TRBJ2-4 | - | TRBV6-5 | -
CASGRDYSYEQYF | TGCGCCAGCGGCCGGGACTATTCTTACGAGCAGTACTTC | TRBJ2-7 | - | TRBV23-1 | TRBD2
CASSLGTGLTYEQYF | TGCGCCAGCAGCTTGGGGACAGGGTTGACCTACGAGCAGTACTTC | TRBJ2-7 | - | TRBV5-1 | TRBD1
CASSLDIGDGYTF | TGCGCCAGCAGCTTGGATATAGGGGATGGCTACACCTTC | TRBJ1-2 | few | TRBV5-1 | -
CASRGLAVTGELFF | TGTGCCAGCAGAGGACTAGCGGTAACCGGGGAGCTGTTTTTT | TRBJ2-2 | - | TRBV6-5 | TRBD2
CSSSVSNTEAFF | TGTTCCAGCAGCGTAAGCAACACTGAAGCTTTCTTT | TRBJ1-1 | - | TRBV7-9 | -
CASRGRTGGGNEQFF | TGTGCCAGTAGGGGAAGGACAGGGGGAGGCAATGAGCAGTTCTTC | TRBJ2-1 | - | TRBV19 | TRBD1
CASSYASGTATGELFF | TGTGCCAGCAGTTACGCCTCCGGGACAGCCACCGGGGAGCTGTTTTTT | TRBJ2-2 | - | TRBV6-5 | TRBD1
CASSERQGAGGYTF | TGTGCCAGCAGTGAGCGGCAGGGGGCGGGAGGCTACACCTTC | TRBJ1-2 | - | TRBV2 | TRBD1
CASSTGGFTDTQYF | TGTGCCAGCTCAACAGGGGGCTTCACAGATACGCAGTATTTT | TRBJ2-3 | - | TRBV18 | TRBD1
CASTVGGADTEAFF | TGTGCCAGCACGGTCGGGGGTGCGGACACTGAAGCTTTCTTT | TRBJ1-1 | - | TRBV6-1 | -
CASSSRHRETYEQYF | TGTGCCAGCAGCTCCCGCCACAGGGAAACCTACGAGCAGTACTTC | TRBJ2-7 | once | TRBV11-2 | -
CASSQEKQDYGYTF | TGCGCCAGCAGCCAAGAAAAACAGGACTATGGCTACACCTTC | TRBJ1-2 | - | TRBV4-1 | -
CASRSGADRGNQPQHF | TGTGCCAGTAGGTCGGGCGCTGACAGGGGCAATCAGCCCCAGCATTTT | TRBJ1-5 | - | TRBV19 | TRBD1
CAGRRGFNEKLFF | TGTGCCGGCCGCAGGGGGTTCAATGAAAAACTGTTTTTT | TRBJ1-4 | - | TRBV6-1 | TRBD1
CASSQDKDSSYGYTF | TGCGCCAGCAGCCAAGATAAAGACAGCAGCTATGGCTACACCTTC | TRBJ1-2 | - | TRBV4-1 | -
CASSRPAGLAIPYEQYF | TGTGCCAGCAGCCGCCCGGCGGGACTAGCGATTCCCTACGAGCAGTACTTC | TRBJ2-7 | few | TRBV5-6 | TRBD2
CASSRGQGNTEAFF | TGTGCCAGCAGCCGAGGACAGGGCAACACTGAAGCTTTCTTT | TRBJ1-1 | - | TRBV7-9 | TRBD1
CASSVAGGGGTGELFF | TGTGCCAGCAGCGTAGCTGGGGGGGGAGGCACCGGGGAGCTGTTTTTT | TRBJ2-2 | - | TRBV9 | TRBD2
CASMGRGRDTQYF | TGTGCCAGTATGGGCAGGGGGCGAGATACGCAGTATTTT | TRBJ2-3 | - | TRBV19 | TRBD1
CASSLNFRTDTQYF | TGTGCCAGCAGTTTAAACTTCCGCACAGATACGCAGTATTTT | TRBJ2-3 | - | TRBV27 | -
CASTKTSGSEQFF | TGTGCCAGCACAAAGACTAGCGGTAGTGAGCAGTTCTTC | TRBJ2-1 | few | TRBV6-6 | TRBD2
CASSPTRGFDTEAFF | TGTGCCAGCTCACCCACACGAGGCTTTGACACTGAAGCTTTCTTT | TRBJ1-1 | - | TRBV18 | -
CSSSLGDSYAGELFF | TGTTCCAGCAGCTTGGGGGACAGCTATGCCGGGGAGCTGTTTTTT | TRBJ2-2 | once | TRBV7-9 | TRBD1
CASSSSGGAGEQYF | TGTGCCAGCAGCTCTAGCGGGGGGGCCGGCGAGCAGTACTTC | TRBJ2-7 | - | TRBV5-6 | TRBD2
CASRMDFNNEQFF | TGTGCCAGCAGGATGGACTTCAACAATGAGCAGTTCTTC | TRBJ2-1 | few | TRBV6-1 | -
CASSLGTGGDYEQYF | TGTGCCAGCAGCTTAGGGACAGGGGGCGATTACGAGCAGTACTTC | TRBJ2-7 | - | TRBV11-3 | TRBD1
CASSLNRANYGYTF | TGTGCCAGCAGCCTGAACAGGGCCAACTATGGCTACACCTTC | TRBJ1-2 | - | TRBV7-2 | -
CASSARGARNYGYTF | TGTGCCAGCAGTGCCCGGGGGGCGCGGAACTATGGCTACACCTTC | TRBJ1-2 | - | TRBV2 | -
CSSSSLVGQGAGGYTF | TGTTCCAGCAGCTCACTAGTGGGACAGGGGGCCGGAGGCTACACCTTC | TRBJ1-2 | few | TRBV7-9 | TRBD1
CASSLTRQNTEAFF | TGTGCCAGCAGCTTAACTAGACAGAACACTGAAGCTTTCTTT | TRBJ1-1 | - | TRBV7-2 | -
CAWRGQGYSTGELFF | TGTGCCTGGAGGGGACAAGGGTATAGCACCGGGGAGCTGTTTTTT | TRBJ2-2 | - | TRBV30 | -
CASRGQGGLTGELFF | TGTGCCAGCAGAGGACAGGGGGGGCTCACCGGGGAGCTGTTTTTT | TRBJ2-2 | - | TRBV2 | TRBD1
CASRGGTGTEAFF | TGTGCCAGCAGGGGGGGGACAGGCACTGAAGCTTTCTTT | TRBJ1-1 | - | TRBV6-5 | TRBD1
CASSDSGRVGGYTF | TGTGCCAGCAGTGACTCGGGGAGGGTGGGTGGCTACACCTTC | TRBJ1-2 | - | TRBV2 | -
CASSQNPGQGGRPQHF | TGTGCCAGTAGTCAGAATCCGGGACAGGGGGGTCGGCCCCAGCATTTT | TRBJ1-5 | - | TRBV19 | TRBD1
CASSLHAGVETQYF | TGTGCCAGCAGCCTCCACGCCGGGGTGGAGACCCAGTACTTC | TRBJ2-5 | - | TRBV11-2 | -
CASCGQGGNIQYF | TGTGCCAGTTGTGGACAGGGAGGCAACATTCAGTACTTC | TRBJ2-4 | - | TRBV19 | TRBD1
CASSVDVARSDTQYF | TGTGCCAGCAGCGTAGATGTAGCAAGGTCAGATACGCAGTATTTT | TRBJ2-3 | - | TRBV9 | -
CASSFVAGSYEQYF | TGTGCCAGCAGCTTTGTAGCGGGTTCCTACGAGCAGTACTTC | TRBJ2-7 | - | TRBV7-9 | TRBD2
CASSRDRVGETQYF | TGTGCCAGCTCACGGGACAGGGTCGGAGAGACCCAGTACTTC | TRBJ2-5 | - | TRBV18 | TRBD1
CASTLEGSSYNEQFF | TGTGCCAGCACCCTCGAGGGTAGCTCCTACAATGAGCAGTTCTTC | TRBJ2-1 | - | TRBV5-4 | -
CASSMVSGTEAFF | TGTGCCAGTAGTATGGTTTCCGGGACTGAAGCTTTCTTT | TRBJ1-1 | - | TRBV19 | -